Each of the 30 T cell receptor beta chains below was sequenced from the same sample in a study of cytomegalovirus exposure and HLA in healthy donors. Amplification used 60 Vbeta primers and 13 Jbeta primers. Sequenced by immunoSEQ multiplex PCR; TCRdb stores in-frame clones only, minus some. The repertoire holds about 160,000 clones, with roughly 77% as singletons. The material sequenced was PBMCs. These receptors originate from a man under 40 in good health and CMV-seropositive.

The V call is TRBV25-1, the J call TRBJ2-2, with D possibly TRBD1 on 5 matching bases. V gave up 8 bases and J gave up 7 bases, with 11 bases separating them. The CDR3 has 12 residues. The germline gives CDR1 MGHDK, CDR2 SYGVNS. CDR3 amino acids: CASFQGSGELFF. In DNA form, the CDR3 reads TGTGCCAGCTTTCAGGGAAGCGGGGAGCTGTTTTTT.

The chain couples TRBV5-1 to TRBJ2-5; D not certain. The CDR3 runs to 11 residues. Germline CDR1 is SGHRS and CDR2 is YFSETQ. V lost 0 bases, J lost 5 bases, and 2 bases lay in between. The CDR3, as DNA: TGCGCCAGCAGCTTGGCGGAGACCCAGTACTTC. This translates into CASSLAETQYF.

The V call is TRBV2, the J call TRBJ2-2; D uncertain. V was trimmed by 8 bases and J by 8 bases, leaving 12 bases between them. This CDR3 contains 12 residues. Looked up from germline, CDR1 is SNHLY and CDR2 is FYNNEI. The CDR3 loop reads CASWAESGELFF. For the CDR3, the DNA is TGTGCCAGCTGGGCAGAATCTGGGGAGCTGTTTTTT.

This chain connects TRBV12-5 to TRBJ2-1; TRBD2 matches 8 bases. V lost 6 bases to trimming and J lost 4 bases; unmatched junction nucleotides: 8. This CDR3 region has 15 residues. CDR1 is LGHNT, CDR2 FRNRAP, per germline. CDR3 nucleotides: TGTGCTAGTGGACACCCCCGGGGGGGGTACAATGAGCAGTTCTTC. Translated: CASGHPRGGYNEQFF. The variable domain in full, with the rest retrieved from reference TRBV12-5 and TRBJ2-1, is DARVTQTPRHKVTEMGQEVTMRCQPILGHNTVFWYRQTMMQGLELLAYFRNRAPLDDSGMPKDRFSAEMPDATLATLKIQPSEPRDSAVYFCASGHPRGGYNEQFFGPGTRLTVL.

This sequence joins TRBV5-1 and TRBJ1-6; the D is unclear. V lost 4 bases to trimming and J lost 1 base, with 6 bases between them. Germline V gene data show CDR1 as SGHRS and CDR2 as YFSETQ. The CDR3 has 14 residues. The CDR3 nucleotides are TGCGCCAGCAGCGGCTTGTCCTATAATTCACCCCTCCACTTT. As protein: CASSGLSYNSPLHF.

The V gene is TRBV28, the J gene TRBJ2-4; the D gene is possibly TRBD1 (5 bases). The CDR3 consists of 15 residues. With 2 bases removed from V and 0 bases from J, the gap between germline ends came to 8 bases. Germline CDR1 reads MDHEN; CDR2 reads SYDVKM. CDR3 coding DNA: TGTGCCAGCAGTTTAGTAGGGGTAGCCAAAAACATTCAGTACTTC. Residues: CASSLVGVAKNIQYF.

The chain links TRBV9 to TRBJ2-3; D is perhaps TRBD2 (5 bases). V was clipped by 0 bases and J by 5 bases, with 7 bases between them. The germline gives CDR1 SGDLS, CDR2 YYNGEE. The CDR3 runs 13 residues. In DNA, the CDR3 is TGTGCCAGCAGCGTAGACGAGGGAGATACGCAGTATTTT. It specifies CASSVDEGDTQYF.

This clone was seen a few times. The CDR3 DNA reads TGTGCCAGCAGTGACAGTCCCTATGGCTACACCTTC. Protein product: CASSDSPYGYTF. This chain joins TRBV6-6 and TRBJ1-2, with D possibly TRBD1 on 5 matching bases. Looked up from germline, CDR1 is MNHNY and CDR2 is SVGAGI (reference sequence). The CDR3 sequence is 12 residues long. Trimming cost V 5 bases and J 4 bases, with 8 bases left between them.

This chain joins TRBV7-9 and TRBJ1-2, with 12 bases that match TRBD1. Germline V CDR1 and CDR2: SEHNR, FQNEAQ (reference sequence). Trimming cost V 5 bases and J 7 bases; bases outside gene matches: 2. The CDR3 is made up of 13 amino acids. The CDR3, as DNA: TGTGCCAGCAGCGCGGGACAGGGGGCTGGCTACACCTTC. This codes for CASSAGQGAGYTF.

The V and J genes are TRBV7-9 and TRBJ2-7, with TRBD2 matching 8 bases. Germline loops: CDR1 SEHNR, CDR2 FQNEAQ (reference sequence). The CDR3 is 12 residues long. The trim removed 6 bases at V and 6 bases at J, leaving 4 bases unmatched. The CDR3 loop is CASRAGTSEQYF. Written as DNA, the CDR3 is TGTGCCAGCAGAGCCGGGACTAGCGAGCAGTACTTC. Variable domain in full (rest from reference TRBV7-9 and TRBJ2-7): DTGVSQNPRHKITKRGQNVTFRCDPISEHNRLYWYRQTLGQGPEFLTYFQNEAQLEKSRLLSDRFSAERPKGSFSTLEIQRTEQGDSAMYLCASRAGTSEQYFGPGTRLTVT.

CDR3 protein: CASSARGGQLNNYGYTF. The CDR3, as DNA: TGTGCCAGCAGCGCCCGGGGGGGACAGCTGAATAACTATGGCTACACCTTC. This chain joins TRBV13 and TRBJ1-2, with 7 nucleotides matching TRBD1. The ends lost 5 bases at V and 1 base at J; junction bases unmatched: 13. The CDR3 covers 17 residues. Germline CDR1 reads PRHDT; CDR2 reads FYEKMQ (reference sequence).

The sample holds one count of this clone. The chain links TRBV15 to TRBJ2-7, with 7 positions matching TRBD2. Trimming cost V 5 bases and J 5 bases; bases outside gene matches: 12. Per the germline V gene, CDR1 is LNHNV and CDR2 is YYDKDF (reference sequence). CDR3 length: 15 amino acids. In nucleotides, the CDR3 is TGTGCCACCAGCGGACGACGGCGGGAGATGAACGAGCAGTACTTC. It yields the protein CATSGRRREMNEQYF.

This clone was detected a few times. The rearrangement links TRBV7-3 to TRBJ2-7, with TRBD1 identical over 12 bases. J lost 6 bases, V lost 5 bases, and 5 bases had no gene match. The CDR3 loop spans 14 amino acids. The germline V gene encodes CDR1 SGHTA and CDR2 FQGTGA. CDR3 nucleotides: TGTGCCAGCAGCCCCGGGACAGGGGGCTTCGAGCAGTACTTC. It yields the protein CASSPGTGGFEQYF. Supplemented by reference TRBV7-3 and TRBJ2-7, the full variable domain reads GAGVSQTPSNKVTEKGKYVELRCDPISGHTALYWYRQSLGQGPEFLIYFQGTGAADDSGLPNDRFFAVRPEGSVSTLKIQRTERGDSAVYLCASSPGTGGFEQYFGPGTRLTVT.

This chain connects TRBV6-1 to TRBJ1-6; D gene ambiguous. The V gene's germline CDR1 is MNHNS and CDR2 SASEGT. With 1 base removed from V and 7 bases from J, the gap between germline ends came to 5 bases. The CDR3 is 13 residues long. The CDR3 protein is CASSEVENSPLHF. The CDR3 DNA is TGTGCCAGCAGTGAAGTCGAGAATTCACCCCTCCACTTT.

This clone occurred a few times. The J gene is TRBJ2-1, the V gene TRBV7-9; TRBD2 aligns across 7 bases. CDR1 is SEHNR, CDR2 FQNEAQ, per germline (reference sequence). The CDR3 loop spans 17 amino acids. With V trimmed by 1 base and J by 5 bases, 11 bases remained unmatched. The CDR3 coding sequence is TGTGCCAGCAGCTTAGAGGTGGGAGGGATTCGGGACAATGAGCAGTTCTTC. Translation gives CASSLEVGGIRDNEQFF.

This clone occurred once. V is TRBV6-5 and J is TRBJ2-7; 9 nucleotides line up with TRBD1. The V gene's germline CDR1 is MNHEY and CDR2 SVGAGI. This CDR3 region has 14 residues. Unmatched junction bases numbered 2, after V lost 0 bases and J lost 5 bases. The CDR3 coding sequence is TGTGCCAGCAGTTACTCGGACAGGGGAGACGAGCAGTACTTC. It codes for CASSYSDRGDEQYF.

This chain connects TRBV9 to TRBJ2-1, with a tentative D call TRBD2 (7 bases). The CDR3 contains 14 residues. Trimming stripped 4 bases from V and 6 bases from J, with 14 bases between. Germline V gives CDR1 SGDLS, CDR2 YYNGEE. The DNA of the CDR3 is TGTGCCAGCAGCCCCTCGGGGGGCGTCAATGAGCAGTTCTTC. Amino acids: CASSPSGGVNEQFF. The variable domain in full, completed from reference TRBV9 and TRBJ2-1, reads DSGVTQTPKHLITATGQRVTLRCSPRSGDLSVYWYQQSLDQGLQFLIQYYNGEERAKGNILERFSAQQFPDLHSELNLSSLELGDSALYFCASSPSGGVNEQFFGPGTRLTVL.

V usage is TRBV7-2 and J usage is TRBJ1-3, with D unresolved. The CDR3 is 15 amino acids. The germline CDR1 and CDR2 sequences are SGHTA and FQGNSA. Trimming cost V 1 base and J 0 bases, with 7 bases left between them. DNA for the CDR3: TGTGCCAGCAGCTTAGGAGGTATCTCTGGAAACACCATATATTTT. This sequence encodes CASSLGGISGNTIYF.

A single count supports this clone. The chain couples TRBV28 to TRBJ1-1; 7 bases map to TRBD1. Germline assignment: CDR1 MDHEN and CDR2 SYDVKM. This CDR3 has 16 residues. V was clipped by 5 bases and J by 0 bases; unmatched bases: 9. In nucleotides, the CDR3 is TGTGCCAGCAGTCCCGGGACAGACCTAATGAACACTGAAGCTTTCTTT. This translates into CASSPGTDLMNTEAFF.

The chain joins TRBV7-8 to TRBJ2-2; 9 positions match TRBD1. The CDR3 covers 19 residues. Losses at the gene ends were 5 bases for V and 0 bases for J; bases not matched to a gene: 13. Germline-derived CDR1 and CDR2 are SGHVS and FQNEAQ. Here the CDR3 DNA reads TGTGCCAGCAGCGGTCAGGAACAGGGGGCAGGTTCGAACACCGGGGAGCTGTTTTTT. It codes for CASSGQEQGAGSNTGELFF.

The V call is TRBV5-6, the J call TRBJ2-5; weak D call: TRBD2 (7 bases). The CDR3 length is 14 residues. CDR1 is SGHDT and CDR2 is YYEEEE in the germline V gene. Between the trimmed V and J ends, which lost 4 bases and 5 bases, there was a span of 15 bases. CDR3 nucleotides: TGTGCCAGCAGCCCCCGGGGGGACATTGAGACCCAGTACTTC. It is translated as CASSPRGDIETQYF.

This chain connects TRBV28 to TRBJ2-7, with D uncertain. CDR3 length: 11 amino acids. V was cut by 8 bases and J by 4 bases, with 9 bases left in between. Germline CDR1 and CDR2: MDHEN and SYDVKM. Here the CDR3 reads CASSPEYEQYF. The CDR3 coding sequence is TGTGCCAGCTCTCCGGAGTACGAGCAGTACTTC.

The gene calls are TRBV19 and TRBJ1-5; tentative D call: TRBD1 (6 bases). The CDR3 is 15 residues long. From germline, CDR1 is LNHDA and CDR2 SQIVND (reference sequence). V lost 3 bases to trimming and J lost 6 bases, with 15 bases between them. The CDR3 sequence is CASSMGHHLRQPQHF. CDR3 coding DNA: TGTGCCAGTAGTATGGGACACCATTTGCGTCAGCCCCAGCATTTT.

This clone was detected a few times. V and J are TRBV5-6 and TRBJ1-4; D call uncertain. The germline V gene encodes CDR1 SGHDT and CDR2 YYEEEE. This CDR3 has 13 residues. V lost 3 bases to trimming and J lost 5 bases, with 8 bases between them. For the CDR3, the DNA is TGTGCCAGCAGCTCCGACATGAATGAAAAACTGTTTTTT. This gives the protein CASSSDMNEKLFF.

The rearrangement links TRBV14 to TRBJ2-7; 8 positions agree with TRBD1. The germline gives CDR1 SGHDN, CDR2 FVKESK. The CDR3 is made up of 17 amino acids. With 3 bases clipped from V and 0 bases from J, the junction kept 10 bases outside the gene matches. The DNA of the CDR3 is TGTGCCAGCAGCCACCCCGGTTGGGGACAGGACTCCTACGAGCAGTACTTC. Translating gives CASSHPGWGQDSYEQYF.

The chain uses TRBV7-7 and TRBJ2-3; D gene ambiguous. V lost 3 bases to trimming and J lost 3 bases, with 7 bases between them. The CDR3 has 13 amino acids. The germline CDR1 and CDR2 sequences are SSHAT and FNYEAQ (reference sequence). CDR3: CASSFQSTDTQYF. DNA of the CDR3: TGTGCCAGCAGCTTCCAGTCTACAGATACGCAGTATTTT. The whole variable domain, remainder taken from reference TRBV7-7 and TRBJ2-3, is GAGVSQSPRYKVTKRGQDVTLRCDPISSHATLYWYQQALGQGPEFLTYFNYEAQPDKSGLPSDRFSAERPEGSISTLTIQRTEQRDSAMYRCASSFQSTDTQYFGPGTRLTVL.

As regards this clone: The sample has other DNA sequences that encode this CDR3 too. The chain uses TRBV11-2 and TRBJ2-1; perhaps TRBD2 as D (5 bases). Between the trimmed V and J ends, which lost 3 bases and 7 bases, there was a span of 7 bases. The CDR3 loop spans 12 amino acids. Germline CDR1 SGHAT, CDR2 FQNNGV. The CDR3 nucleotides are TGTGCCAGCAGCTTGGGAGTAAATGAGCAGTTCTTC. It is translated as CASSLGVNEQFF.

The CDR3 here is CASSLASGLNTEAFF. The CDR3 region has the DNA TGTGCCAGCAGCTTAGCCTCAGGGCTGAACACTGAAGCTTTCTTT. This chain joins TRBV7-9 and TRBJ1-1, with D maybe TRBD1 (5 bases). The CDR3 loop spans 15 amino acids. Per germline, CDR1 SEHNR and CDR2 FQNEAQ (reference sequence). V lost 0 bases and J 0 bases, leaving 8 bases between the germline ends.

The count of this clone is one. The J gene is TRBJ1-1, the V gene TRBV18; 8 bases align to TRBD1. Germline V gene sequence: CDR1 KGHSH, CDR2 LQKENI. The CDR3 consists of 14 residues. The trim removed 1 base at V and 3 bases at J, leaving 1 base unmatched. The CDR3 DNA reads TGTGCCAGCTCACCACAACAGGGGGACACTGAAGCTTTCTTT. Its translation: CASSPQQGDTEAFF. Full variable domain (remainder filled in from reference TRBV18 and TRBJ1-1): NAGVMQNPRHLVRRRGQEARLRCSPMKGHSHVYWYRQLPEEGLKFMVYLQKENIIDESGMPKERFSAEFPKEGPSILRIQQVVRGDSAAYFCASSPQQGDTEAFFGQGTRLTVV.

V usage is TRBV7-9 and J usage is TRBJ2-6; D might be TRBD1 (5 bases). With 0 bases removed from V and 4 bases from J, the gap between germline ends came to 7 bases. The germline V gene has CDR1 SEHNR and CDR2 FQNEAQ (reference sequence). This CDR3 is built from 15 residues. CDR3: CASSLARVGANVLTF. CDR3 coding DNA: TGTGCCAGCAGCTTAGCCAGGGTCGGGGCCAACGTCCTGACTTTC.